This T cell receptor beta chain comes out of a study of T cells in Graves' hyperthyroidism and ophthalmopathy. Reasons for excluding patients were uncontrolled infection, other autoimmune disease, pregnancy or lactation. The blood was taken when hyperthyroidism was first diagnosed, before any ophthalmopathy symptoms showed up. The germline V and J ends were trimmed by 6 bases and 7 bases, with 13 bases remaining between them. The CDR3 is 14 amino acids. Whole-study results and caveats: Progression to ophthalmopathy was predicted a median of roughly seven months early. Among thyroid clonotypes expanded above 0.001, most also appeared in blood.

On this clonotype itself: Its antigen is unknown.

Amplification yielded TCR beta CDR3 regions, with RNA transcripts as the source. Initially, a first-round RT-PCR of the TCR CDR3 employed the HTBI primer set. TCRdb re-derived calls from the multiplex PCR reads in MiXCR, one entry per CDR3 protein. Seen here are under 750,000 distinct CDR3 sequences, roughly a sixth observed once, and the top ten hold over 15%. Material: blood. This TCR was sampled from a woman between 50 and 59 years old with Graves' hyperthyroidism that later progressed to Graves' ophthalmopathy. The chain links TRBV12-3 or TRBV12-4 to TRBJ1-6; TRBD1 is a possible D gene (6 bases). CDR3 region: CASSLRQENSPLHF. CDR3 bases: TGTGCCAGCAGCCTTAGACAGGAGAATTCACCCCTCCACTTT.